This T cell receptor (beta chain) was obtained from a study of blood T cells in healthy people across ages. Study findings and constraints: A greater number of naive CD4+ cells and higher diversity distinguished long-lived donors from aged donors.

Regarding this clonotype: The antigen remains undetermined.

A second PCR, run for about 7 to 11 cycles, used a sample-barcoded 5' primer plus a J-beta primer mix. TCRdb reprocessed the 5' RACE reads via MiXCR and lists one record per CDR3 protein. The table lists about 1.4 million distinct CDR3 sequences, 59% of them singletons. This CDR3 has 13 residues. The V and J ends lost 0 bases and 9 bases respectively, with 11 bases between them. Germline V gene lookup returns CDR1 LNHNV and CDR2 YYDKDF (reference sequence). V and J are TRBV15 and TRBJ1-1; a possible D gene is TRBD1 (5 bases). The clonotype was recovered from a man between 18 and 35 years old in good health. What was sequenced was blood. This chain's CDR3 is CATSRDRVWKAFF. The CDR3 DNA sequence: TGTGCCACCAGCAGAGACAGGGTGTGGAAAGCTTTCTTT.